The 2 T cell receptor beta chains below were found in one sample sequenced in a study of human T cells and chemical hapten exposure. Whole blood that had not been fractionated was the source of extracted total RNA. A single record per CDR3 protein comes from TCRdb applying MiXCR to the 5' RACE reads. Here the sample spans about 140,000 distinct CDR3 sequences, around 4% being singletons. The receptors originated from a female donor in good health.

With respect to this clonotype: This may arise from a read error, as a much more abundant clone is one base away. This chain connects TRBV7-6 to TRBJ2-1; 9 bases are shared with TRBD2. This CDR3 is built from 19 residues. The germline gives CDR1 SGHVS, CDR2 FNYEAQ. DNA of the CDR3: TGTGCCAGCAGCTTAGCTCTAGCGGGGCCTCTCGTCTCCTACAAGGAGCAGTTCTTC. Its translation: CASSLALAGPLVSYKEQFF.

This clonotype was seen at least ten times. The CDR3 protein is CAISSGQGDEKLFF. CDR3 DNA sequence: TGTGCCATCAGTTCTGGACAGGGGGATGAAAAACTGTTTTTT. The chain recombines TRBV10-3 with TRBJ1-4; 10 bases match TRBD1. Unmatched junction bases numbered 3, after V lost 5 bases and J lost 6 bases. This CDR3 is built from 14 residues. Germline loops: CDR1 ENHRY, CDR2 SYGVKD.